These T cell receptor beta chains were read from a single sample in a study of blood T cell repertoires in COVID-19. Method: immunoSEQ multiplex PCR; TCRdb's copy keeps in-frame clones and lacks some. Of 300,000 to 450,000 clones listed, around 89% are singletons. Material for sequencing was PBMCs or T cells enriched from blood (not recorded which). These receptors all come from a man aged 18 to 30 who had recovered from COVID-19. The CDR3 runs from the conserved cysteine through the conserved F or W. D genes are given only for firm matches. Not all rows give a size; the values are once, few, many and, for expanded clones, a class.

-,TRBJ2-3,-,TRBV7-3,CASSLIGVVSDTQYF,TGTGCCAGCAGCTTAATCGGGGTAGTTTCAGATACGCAGTATTTT
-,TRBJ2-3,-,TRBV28,CANSNGYTQYF,TGTGCCAACTCAAACGGGTATACGCAGTATTTT
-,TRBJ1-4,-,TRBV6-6,CASRMVQGTGKLFF,TGTGCCAGCAGAATGGTACAGGGCACGGGAAAACTGTTTTTT
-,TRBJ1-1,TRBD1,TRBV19,CASSDRLNTEAFF,TGTGCCAGTTCGGACAGGTTGAACACTGAAGCTTTCTTT
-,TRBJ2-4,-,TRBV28,CASSVYLSGLGKNIQYF,TGTGCCAGCAGTGTCTATTTATCGGGGTTGGGCAAAAACATTCAGTACTTC
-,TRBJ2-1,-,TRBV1,CTSSRTATSGVYNEQFF,TGCACCAGCAGCCGGACTGCGACTAGCGGGGTTTACAATGAGCAGTTCTTC
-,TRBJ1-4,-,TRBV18,CASSPRANEKLFF,TGTGCCAGCTCACCACGGGCCAATGAAAAACTGTTTTTT
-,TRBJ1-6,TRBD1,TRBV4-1,CASSPAWDSYNSPLHF,TGCGCCAGCAGCCCAGCATGGGACAGTTATAATTCACCCCTCCACTTT
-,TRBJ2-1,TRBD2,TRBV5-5,CASSLGRGLAGGNEQFF,TGTGCCAGCAGCTTGGGACGCGGTCTAGCGGGGGGGAATGAGCAGTTCTTC
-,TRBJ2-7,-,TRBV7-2,CASSLVGGAYEQYF,TGTGCCAGCAGCTTAGTGGGGGGTGCATACGAGCAGTACTTC
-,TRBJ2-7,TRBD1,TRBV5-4,CASSSTGQGEEQYF,TGTGCCAGCAGCTCTACGGGACAGGGAGAGGAGCAGTACTTC
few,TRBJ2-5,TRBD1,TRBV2,CASSARGIRETQYF,TGTGCCAGCAGTGCCAGGGGGATCCGAGAGACCCAGTACTTC
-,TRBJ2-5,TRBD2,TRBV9,CASSVAGGGEGETQYF,TGTGCCAGCAGCGTAGCGGGCGGGGGGGAAGGCGAGACCCAGTACTTC
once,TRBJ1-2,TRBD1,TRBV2,CASSGTGGDYGYTF,TGTGCCAGCAGTGGGACAGGGGGGGACTATGGCTACACCTTC
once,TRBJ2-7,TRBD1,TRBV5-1,CASSLTGGYEQYF,TGCGCCAGCAGCTTAACAGGGGGCTACGAGCAGTACTTC
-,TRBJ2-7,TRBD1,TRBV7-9,CASSFGQGGGEQYF,TGTGCCAGCAGCTTTGGACAGGGTGGTGGCGAGCAGTACTTC
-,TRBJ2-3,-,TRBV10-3,CAISRGGSTDTQYF,TGTGCCATCAGTCGAGGGGGTAGCACAGATACGCAGTATTTT
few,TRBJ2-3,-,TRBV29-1,CSVRVEWTDTQYF,TGCAGCGTTCGAGTGGAGTGGACAGATACGCAGTATTTT
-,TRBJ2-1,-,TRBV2,CASSVLALEQFF,TGTGCCAGCAGTGTCCTAGCACTCGAGCAGTTCTTC